A selection of T cell receptor beta chains follows, all from one sample in a study of CD8 T cells in ankylosing spondylitis. TCRdb analysed the 5' RACE reads with MiXCR anew, one entry per CDR3 protein. The sample has 100,000 to 150,000 distinct CDR3 sequences; under 20% are singletons. The specimen sequenced was blood, either unsorted or a sorted T cell fraction (not recorded which). Receptor source: a male donor with ankylosing spondylitis. The conserved cysteine and the conserved F or W are not part of the CDR3 here. Each record gives: V gene, J gene, CDR3 length, CDR3 protein.

>TRBV29-1|TRBJ2-1|12
SARAFSAVDEQF
>TRBV12-5|TRBJ2-1|16
ASGLARPGLAGYNEQF
>TRBV27|TRBJ2-2|14
ASTLAPGQGHGELF
>TRBV5-5|TRBJ2-7|11
ASSLWTGDEQY
>TRBV12-3/TRBV12-4|TRBJ2-7|11
ASSLPDRDEQY
>TRBV4-3|TRBJ2-7|12
ASSQTGQTYEQY
>TRBV12-5|TRBJ1-2|11
ASGLGDGYGYT
>TRBV12-3/TRBV12-4|TRBJ2-1|13
ASSLLLGSYNEQF
>TRBV7-9|TRBJ2-5|13
ASSPLEGLKETQY
>TRBV7-9|TRBJ1-2|14
ASSMGQGAHANGYT
>TRBV29-1|TRBJ2-2|13
SVGGGGVDTVELF
>TRBV12-3/TRBV12-4|TRBJ2-1|11
ASSLVGIDEQF
>TRBV7-9|TRBJ2-4|10
ASSLQGNIQY
>TRBV27|TRBJ2-3|13
ASSFENSHTDTQY
>TRBV27|TRBJ2-1|10
ASSYGIGEQF
>TRBV7-9|TRBJ2-2|11
ASSLGRTGELF
>TRBV5-1|TRBJ2-2|13
ASSPVESTTGELF